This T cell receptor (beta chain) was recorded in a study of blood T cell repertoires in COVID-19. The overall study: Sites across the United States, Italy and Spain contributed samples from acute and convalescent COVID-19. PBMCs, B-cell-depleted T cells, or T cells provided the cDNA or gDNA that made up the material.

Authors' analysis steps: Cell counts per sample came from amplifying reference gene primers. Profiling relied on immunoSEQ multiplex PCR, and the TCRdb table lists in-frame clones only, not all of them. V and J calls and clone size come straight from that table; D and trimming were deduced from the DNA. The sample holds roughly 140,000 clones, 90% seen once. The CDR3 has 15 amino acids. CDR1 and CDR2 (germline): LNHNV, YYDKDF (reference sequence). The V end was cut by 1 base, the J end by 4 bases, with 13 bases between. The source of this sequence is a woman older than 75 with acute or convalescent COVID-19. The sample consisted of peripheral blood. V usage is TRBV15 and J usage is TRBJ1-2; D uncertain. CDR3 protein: CATSRVMASSYGYTF. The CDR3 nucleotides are TGTGCCACCAGCAGAGTAATGGCATCGTCCTATGGCTACACCTTC.